These 11 T cell receptor beta chains were all obtained from the same sample, sequenced in a study of quantifying T cell responses using KT2 cells. Study summary: RNA was reverse transcribed with TCR alpha and beta constant-region primers.

An oligo carrying a UMI was ligated to the cDNA 3' end. The first PCR ran approximately 4 cycles with an equimolar RC1.1 and RC1.2 beta primer mix. Each CDR3 protein gets one entry after TCRdb re-called the UMI-ligation and nested PCR reads with MiXCR. The data contain 25,000 to 35,000 distinct CDR3 sequences, 7.3% of them singletons. Sequences were obtained from PBMCs spiked with cells of the T cell clone KT2. The receptor set was obtained from a human donor.

The chain carries TRBV12-3 or TRBV12-4 and TRBJ2-5; D gene ambiguous. The CDR3 has 13 residues. V lost 2 bases and J lost 5, with 9 bases in between. The CDR3 loop reads CASSLKDGETQYF. In DNA form, the CDR3 reads TGTGCCAGCAGTTTAAAGGACGGGGAGACCCAGTACTTC.

This clonotype has at least ten counts. This sequence joins TRBV4-3 and TRBJ1-1, with 7 nucleotides matching TRBD1. The ends lost 4 bases at V and 1 base at J; junction bases unmatched: 9. This CDR3 is 16 amino acids long. Germline loops: CDR1 LGHNA, CDR2 YSLEER. The CDR3 region has the DNA TGCGCCAGCAGCCTCCCCAGGGGGGGCTCGAACACTGAAGCTTTCTTT. As protein: CASSLPRGGSNTEAFF.

The chain combines TRBV11-3 with TRBJ2-1; D remains unclear. CDR3 size: 14 residues. Between the trimmed V and J ends, which lost 1 base and 4 bases, there was a span of 8 bases. Germline V gene sequence: CDR1 SGHNT, CDR2 YENEEA. CDR3 amino acids: CASSLGVGYNEQFF. CDR3 coding DNA: TGTGCCAGCAGCTTAGGGGTCGGATACAATGAGCAGTTCTTC.

In its sample, this clonotype was seen many times. The chain joins TRBV7-2 to TRBJ1-1; D unclear. Between the trimmed V and J ends, which lost 2 bases and 3 bases, there was a span of 10 bases. There are 14 residues in the CDR3. In germline, CDR1 is SGHTA, CDR2 FQGNSA. CDR3 sequence reads: CASSLRPWDTEAFF. The CDR3 nucleotides read TGTGCCAGCAGCTTAAGGCCGTGGGACACTGAAGCTTTCTTT. The variable domain in full, with the rest retrieved from reference TRBV7-2 and TRBJ1-1, is GAGVSQSPSNKVTEKGKDVELRCDPISGHTALYWYRQSLGQGLEFLIYFQGNSAPDKSGLPSDRFSAERTGGSVSTLTIQRTQQEDSAVYLCASSLRPWDTEAFFGQGTRLTVV.

This clonotype was recorded a few times. This chain connects TRBV9 to TRBJ2-2; D gene uncertain. Trimming pared 4 bases from V and 4 bases from J, leaving 8 bases between. The CDR3 totals 13 residues. The germline V gene encodes CDR1 SGDLS and CDR2 YYNGEE. Written as DNA, the CDR3 is TGTGCCAGCAGCCCCCCCGGCACCGGGGAGCTGTTTTTT. This translates into CASSPPGTGELFF.

This clonotype appeared many times. Here the CDR3 reads CASSLGQGAYEAFF. The CDR3, as DNA: TGTGCCAGCAGCTTGGGACAAGGAGCCTATGAAGCTTTCTTT. The V gene is TRBV7-9, the J gene TRBJ1-1; D perhaps matches TRBD1 (6 bases). CDR1 is SEHNR, CDR2 FQNEAQ, per germline (reference sequence). The CDR3 is 14 amino acids. Trimming stripped 3 bases from V and 7 bases from J, with 15 bases between.

This clonotype was recorded many times. The J gene is TRBJ1-1, the V gene TRBV5-1, with D perhaps TRBD1 (5 bases). Germline CDR1 reads SGHRS; CDR2 reads YFSETQ. The length of the CDR3 is 13 residues. The V and J ends lost 4 bases and 2 bases respectively, with 9 bases between them. The CDR3 sequence: CASSMDINTEAFF. The CDR3 region has the DNA TGCGCCAGCAGCATGGACATTAACACTGAAGCTTTCTTT. Combining the CDR3 with reference TRBV5-1 and TRBJ1-1 gives the whole variable domain KAGVTQTPRYLIKTRGQQVTLSCSPISGHRSVSWYQQTPGQGLQFLFEYFSETQRNKGNFPGRFSGRQFSNSRSEMNVSTLELGDSALYLCASSMDINTEAFFGQGTRLTVV.

This chain links TRBV27 with TRBJ2-7; a weak D match, TRBD1 (5 bases). The CDR3 contains 14 residues. Trimming took 4 bases from V and 2 from J, leaving 12 bases between them. In germline, CDR1 is MNHEY, CDR2 SMNVEV (reference sequence). CDR3: CASSYGALTYEQYF. The DNA of the CDR3 is TGTGCCAGCAGTTATGGGGCACTTACCTACGAGCAGTACTTC.

This chain uses TRBV2 with TRBJ2-3, with 15 nucleotides matching TRBD2. The germline V gene encodes CDR1 SNHLY and CDR2 FYNNEI. This CDR3 region has 15 residues. With V trimmed by 6 bases and J by 8 bases, 6 bases remained unmatched. CDR3 DNA sequence: TGTGCCAGCAGCGGGACTAGCGGGAGGTATGGTACGCAGTATTTT. Translated, it gives CASSGTSGRYGTQYF. The variable domain in full, completed from reference TRBV2 and TRBJ2-3, reads EPEVTQTPSHQVTQMGQEVILRCVPISNHLYFYWYRQILGQKVEFLVSFYNNEISEKSEIFDDQFSVERPDGSNFTLKIRSTKLEDSAMYFCASSGTSGRYGTQYFGPGTRLTVL.

This clonotype has a count of ten or more. The V gene is TRBV7-3, the J gene TRBJ2-1, with TRBD1 as a possible D gene (6 bases). The CDR3 covers 15 residues. Germline V gives CDR1 SGHTA, CDR2 FQGTGA. Deletions cut 0 bases from V and 10 bases from J, with 16 bases between. CDR3 residues: CASSLTGQGIGEQFF. The CDR3 nucleotides are TGTGCCAGCAGCTTAACGGGGCAGGGGATAGGAGAGCAGTTCTTC.

The V gene is TRBV12-5, the J gene TRBJ2-5, with D possibly TRBD1 on 6 matching bases. V lost 2 bases and J 4 bases, leaving 14 bases between the germline ends. The CDR3 contains 15 residues. CDR1 is LGHNT and CDR2 is FRNRAP in the germline V gene. CDR3 DNA sequence: TGTGCTAGTGGTTTGTCCCGGACAGCAGCAGAGACCCAGTACTTC. Protein product: CASGLSRTAAETQYF.